The 12 T cell receptor beta chains below all came from one sample that was sequenced in a study of T cell responses to AZD1222 COVID-19 vaccine. The table came from immunoSEQ multiplex PCR; TCRdb's copy has only in-frame clones and leaves some out. The table includes 85,000 to 130,000 clones, roughly 92% detected once. The input for sequencing was peripheral blood, taken on day 0 of AZD1222 vaccination. The receptors come from an adult in good health.

This clone occurred a few times. V usage is TRBV27 and J usage is TRBJ1-5; D unclear. Germline V CDR1 and CDR2: MNHEY, SMNVEV (reference sequence). This CDR3 is 13 amino acids long. The V end was cut by 5 bases, the J end by 6 bases, with 11 bases between. DNA for the CDR3: TGTGCCAGCAGTAACACAGCAGGTCAGCCCCAGCATTTT. Protein sequence: CASSNTAGQPQHF.

The chain joins TRBV10-3 to TRBJ1-5; D is unclear. V lost 1 base, J lost 5 bases, and 15 bases lay in between. Germline lookup yields CDR1 ENHRY and CDR2 SYGVKD. The CDR3 is 16 residues long. The CDR3, as DNA: TGTGCCATCAGTGAGTGGGGATTAAGAGGTGATCAGCCCCAGCATTTT. It is translated as CAISEWGLRGDQPQHF.

This sequence joins TRBV3-1 (or the pseudogene TRBV3-2) and TRBJ2-7; 10 nucleotides align to TRBD2. V shed 4 bases and J 2 bases; nucleotides not matched to a gene: 5. Germline CDR1 and CDR2: LGHDT and YNNKEL (reference sequence). This CDR3 has 15 residues. CDR3 sequence reads: CASSLGLAATYEQYF. CDR3 nucleotide sequence: TGTGCCAGCAGCCTCGGACTAGCGGCTACCTACGAGCAGTACTTC.

This clone is a singleton in its sample. The J gene is TRBJ1-4, the V gene TRBV2, with D hard to call. CDR1 is SNHLY, CDR2 FYNNEI, per germline. V dropped 6 bases and J dropped 4 bases, with 6 bases sitting between them. The CDR3 runs 12 residues. The CDR3 region has the DNA TGTGCCAGCAGAGATTATAATGAAAAACTGTTTTTT. Translation: CASRDYNEKLFF.

This chain joins TRBV19 and TRBJ2-3; the D call may be TRBD1 or TRBD2 (5 bases each). The CDR3 has 14 residues. Germline assignment: CDR1 LNHDA and CDR2 SQIVND (reference sequence). V gave up 5 bases and J gave up 5 bases, with 14 bases separating them. The CDR3 loop is CASSSSGAQDTQYF. For the CDR3, the DNA is TGTGCCAGTAGTTCATCCGGGGCCCAAGATACGCAGTATTTT.

Written as DNA, the CDR3 is TGTGCCAGCAGTCAGGACAGGGCACAAGAGACCCAGTACTTC. It yields the protein CASSQDRAQETQYF. V and J are TRBV11-3 and TRBJ2-5; 8 bases agree with TRBD1. Germline V gives CDR1 SGHNT, CDR2 YENEEA. The CDR3 is 14 amino acids. V trimming: 6 bases; J trimming: 2 bases; junction bases outside the gene matches: 5. The full variable domain, with the rest looked up from reference TRBV11-3 and TRBJ2-5, is EAGVVQSPRYKIIEKKQPVAFWCNPISGHNTLYWYLQNLGQGPELLIRYENEEAVDDSQLPKDRFSAERLKGVDSTLKIQPAELGDSAVYLCASSQDRAQETQYFGPGTRLLVL.

The rearrangement links TRBV25-1 to TRBJ2-1; 7 bases are shared with TRBD2. The CDR3 contains 15 residues. J was trimmed by 5 bases and V by 1 base; bases with no gene match: 5. CDR1 MGHDK and CDR2 SYGVNS come from the germline V gene. The CDR3 here is CASSEWGGSHNEQFF. The DNA of the CDR3 is TGTGCCAGCAGTGAATGGGGAGGGTCTCACAATGAGCAGTTCTTC.

The V gene is TRBV13, the J gene TRBJ2-2; 9 bases are a match to TRBD2. The CDR3 has 16 amino acids. The germline CDR1 and CDR2 sequences are PRHDT and FYEKMQ (reference sequence). V was clipped by 2 bases and J by 4 bases; unmatched bases: 5. The DNA for the CDR3 is TGTGCCAGCAGCTTAAGTAGCGGGAGCGCCACCGGGGAGCTGTTTTTT. Translation gives CASSLSSGSATGELFF.

The chain has TRBV11-3 and TRBJ2-7, with 11 bases that match TRBD1. In germline, CDR1 is SGHNT, CDR2 YENEEA. The V segment lost 5 bases and the J segment 4 bases; nucleotides outside the gene matches: 10. The CDR3 consists of 16 residues. The CDR3 bases are TGTGCCAGCAGCCCCGGGACAGGGGGAACAGCTTACGAGCAGTACTTC. Its protein product is CASSPGTGGTAYEQYF.

The chain has TRBV5-1 and TRBJ2-7, with TRBD2 as a possible D gene (6 bases). Germline V gene sequence: CDR1 SGHRS, CDR2 YFSETQ. V shed 5 bases and J shed 2 bases, with 17 bases lying between them. The CDR3 has 15 amino acids. The CDR3 spells CASRAGTGGPYEQYF. The CDR3 bases are TGCGCCAGCAGGGCCGGGACCGGGGGACCCTACGAGCAGTACTTC.

This sequence joins TRBV7-9 and TRBJ1-2; possibly TRBD1 for D (6 bases). Germline-derived CDR1 and CDR2 are SEHNR and FQNEAQ (reference sequence). The V end was cut by 1 base, the J end by 5 bases, with 8 bases between. CDR3 length equals 13 residues. CDR3 in amino acids: CASSLGQGYGYTF. For the CDR3, the DNA is TGTGCCAGCAGCTTAGGGCAGGGGTATGGCTACACCTTC.

This clone appeared a few times. The V gene is TRBV15, the J gene TRBJ1-2; D gene uncertain. With 4 bases removed from V and 1 base from J, the gap between germline ends came to 10 bases. Germline V lookup: CDR1 LNHNV, CDR2 YYDKDF (reference sequence). This CDR3 spans 14 amino acids. The CDR3 sequence: CATSTPDGNYGYTF. The CDR3, as DNA: TGTGCCACCAGCACACCGGACGGTAACTATGGCTACACCTTC.